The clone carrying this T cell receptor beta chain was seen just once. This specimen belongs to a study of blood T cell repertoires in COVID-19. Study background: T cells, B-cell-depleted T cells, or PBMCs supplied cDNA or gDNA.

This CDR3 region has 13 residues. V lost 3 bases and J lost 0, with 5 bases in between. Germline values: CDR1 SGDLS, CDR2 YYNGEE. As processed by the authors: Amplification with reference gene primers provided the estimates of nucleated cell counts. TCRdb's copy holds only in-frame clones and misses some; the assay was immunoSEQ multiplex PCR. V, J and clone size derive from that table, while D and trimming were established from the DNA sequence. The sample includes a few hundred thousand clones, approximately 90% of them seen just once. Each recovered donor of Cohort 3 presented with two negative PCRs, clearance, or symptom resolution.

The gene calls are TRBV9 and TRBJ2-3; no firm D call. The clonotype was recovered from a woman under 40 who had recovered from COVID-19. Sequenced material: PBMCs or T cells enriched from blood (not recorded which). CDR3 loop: CASSALSTDTQYF. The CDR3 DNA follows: TGTGCCAGCAGCGCCCTCAGCACAGATACGCAGTATTTT.